Listed below are T cell receptor beta chains from one sample, sequenced in a study of cytomegalovirus exposure and HLA in healthy donors. Clones were sequenced by immunoSEQ multiplex PCR, and TCRdb holds only the in-frame ones, with some missing. The sample lists under 150,000 clones, approximately 67% occurring once. Sequenced material: PBMCs. These receptors all come from a man aged 18 to 29 in good health and CMV-seropositive. The CDR3 runs from the conserved cysteine through the conserved F or W. The D gene is left open where the match is weak. Rows give clone size only sometimes, using once, few, many, or a class for an expanded clone.

CDR3: CASSSQGTEQFF
D: .
V: TRBV7-9
size: few

CDR3: CASSQDSPGTGGEKLFF
D: TRBD1
V: TRBV4-2
size: few

CDR3: CASSQIGQGLGTQYF
D: TRBD1
V: TRBV4-2
size: few

CDR3: CASSKGWSGRYNEQFF
D: TRBD2
V: TRBV10-1
size: .

CDR3: CASSPPRGGSEKLFF
D: .
V: TRBV11-2
size: .

CDR3: CASSPGGDEQFF
D: .
V: TRBV7-7
size: .

CDR3: CASRRDRESSYEQYF
D: TRBD1
V: TRBV6-6
size: once

CDR3: CASSPGQGSDEQYF
D: TRBD1
V: TRBV7-6
size: .

CDR3: CASSPGPGGDTQYF
D: .
V: TRBV27
size: .

CDR3: CASSENRGRVGGYTF
D: TRBD1
V: TRBV6-1
size: few

CDR3: CASSLVGGQPQHF
D: .
V: TRBV7-6
size: .

CDR3: CASSSTGTSNQPQHF
D: TRBD1
V: TRBV6-5
size: few

CDR3: CASSWTSGGSYNEQFF
D: TRBD2
V: TRBV7-8
size: .

CDR3: CASSLWGSGGDADTQYF
D: TRBD2
V: TRBV7-9
size: few

CDR3: CASSLATSGGETQYF
D: TRBD2
V: TRBV7-9
size: .

CDR3: CASSRTEDFEQYF
D: .
V: TRBV6-5
size: once

CDR3: CASSLAGALEAKNIQYF
D: .
V: TRBV7-2
size: .

CDR3: CASSYRDTRGEQFF
D: .
V: TRBV6-1
size: .

CDR3: CASSSGTVTGELFF
D: TRBD1
V: TRBV2
size: .

CDR3: CASSPHGTDETQYF
D: .
V: TRBV7-6
size: .

CDR3: CSVLAATEEQFF
D: .
V: TRBV29-1
size: .

CDR3: CASAKSTEAFF
D: .
V: TRBV7-9
size: few

CDR3: CASSWPGQGEDTQYF
D: TRBD1
V: TRBV7-8
size: .

CDR3: CASSPPAHPNTEAFF
D: .
V: TRBV18
size: .

CDR3: CASSRDFASDTQYF
D: .
V: TRBV7-2
size: .

CDR3: CASSVRQGENYGYTF
D: TRBD1
V: TRBV9
size: .

CDR3: CASSESWQGQRDTQYF
D: .
V: TRBV25-1
size: .

CDR3: CASSSKGTRVQHF
D: .
V: TRBV7-9
size: .

CDR3: CASSLAIRGKRREKETQYF
D: .
V: TRBV7-2
size: .

CDR3: CASRNRRPLSKANYGYTF
D: .
V: TRBV25-1
size: .

CDR3: CASSPFTGVAYEQYF
D: TRBD1
V: TRBV5-1
size: .

CDR3: CASSDTGLAGPGELFF
D: TRBD2
V: TRBV6-4
size: .

CDR3: CASSPGQINEQFF
D: TRBD1
V: TRBV5-1
size: .

CDR3: CASSPGQGVYGYTF
D: TRBD1
V: TRBV7-6
size: few

CDR3: CASSPDPGIGANVLTF
D: .
V: TRBV18
size: once

CDR3: CASSYLDRTDTQYF
D: .
V: TRBV6-5
size: .

CDR3: CASREDWKSQPQHF
D: .
V: TRBV5-1
size: .

CDR3: CASRTTGQGTHEQYF
D: TRBD1
V: TRBV5-5
size: .

CDR3: CASSLSTGGDYGYTF
D: TRBD1
V: TRBV18
size: .

CDR3: CASSESILLDRVGPYGYTF
D: TRBD1
V: TRBV10-2
size: few

CDR3: CASSATSGGPNTGELFF
D: TRBD2
V: TRBV6-1
size: once

CDR3: CASSPPISTGNTEAFF
D: .
V: TRBV18
size: .

CDR3: CASSLERTGYYEQYF
D: .
V: TRBV7-9
size: .

CDR3: CASSQSEIQPQHF
D: .
V: TRBV4-1
size: .

CDR3: CASSESGRNAGFQPQHF
D: .
V: TRBV10-2
size: .

CDR3: CASSSPAGSSNTGELFF
D: .
V: TRBV7-9
size: .

CDR3: CASSPRFLTGGALNTEAFF
D: .
V: TRBV21-1
size: .

CDR3: CASRRTVTNEKLFF
D: .
V: TRBV5-1
size: few

CDR3: CASSLSAGQSYNEQFF
D: .
V: TRBV27
size: few

CDR3: CASSYYQGNSPLHF
D: .
V: TRBV6-6
size: .

CDR3: CASSSRMSNQPQHF
D: .
V: TRBV27
size: .